Listed below are T cell receptor beta chains from one sample, sequenced in a study of blood T cells in healthy people across ages. TCRdb re-called the 5' RACE reads through MiXCR, storing one row per CDR3 protein. This sample has over 500,000 distinct CDR3 sequences, with approximately 26% found just once. This same sample was also part of a study on T cells of mothers and their children.

Specimen: blood. These TCRs come from a boy between 2 and 15 years old in good health. Each CDR3 is given with its conserved first and last residue. The order of the fields is clone size, D gene, J gene, CDR3 length, V gene, CDR3 protein, CDR3 DNA. A D gene is named only where the DNA matches it firmly. Some rows mark clone size as missing; the rest say once, few, many or name a class of expanded clone.

few,-,TRBJ2-1,20,TRBV4-3,CASSQETKKSAVQARNEQFF,TGCGCCAGCAGCCAAGAAACCAAAAAGTCGGCCGTACAGGCGCGCAATGAGCAGTTCTTC
few,-,TRBJ1-1,14,TRBV7-2,CASSLGDRGTEAFF,TGTGCCAGCAGCTTAGGGGATCGCGGCACTGAAGCTTTCTTT
few,-,TRBJ1-1,15,TRBV12-3/TRBV12-4,CASSLNPRMNTEAFF,TGTGCCAGCAGTTTAAACCCGCGGATGAACACTGAAGCTTTCTTT
few,TRBD1,TRBJ1-5,15,TRBV7-9,CASSHGTGLNQPQHF,TGTGCCAGCAGCCACGGGACAGGTTTGAATCAGCCCCAGCATTTT
few,TRBD1,TRBJ2-3,12,TRBV30,CAGDRSTDTQYF,TGTGCCGGGGACAGAAGCACAGATACGCAGTATTTT
few,TRBD2,TRBJ2-1,15,TRBV12-3/TRBV12-4,CASSFRLALGNEQFF,TGTGCCAGCAGTTTCAGACTAGCGCTGGGCAATGAGCAGTTCTTC
-,TRBD2,TRBJ2-2,17,TRBV11-2,CAGTPLAGGPNTGELFF,TGTGCCGGCACCCCGTTAGCGGGAGGGCCGAACACCGGGGAGCTGTTTTTT
few,-,TRBJ2-1,13,TRBV5-4,CASSSTYYNEQFF,TGTGCCAGCAGTAGTACTTATTACAATGAGCAGTTCTTC
-,TRBD2,TRBJ2-7,19,TRBV5-6,CASSLNRLAGEPLSYEQYF,TGTGCCAGCAGCTTGAACAGACTAGCGGGAGAACCGCTATCCTACGAGCAGTACTTC
-,-,TRBJ2-7,15,TRBV20-1,CSASSGATVTYEQYF,TGCAGTGCTAGTTCAGGAGCGACGGTGACCTACGAGCAGTACTTC
-,-,TRBJ2-3,12,TRBV18,CASSPSSDTQYF,TGTGCCAGCTCACCATCCTCAGATACGCAGTATTTT
few,-,TRBJ2-1,16,TRBV12-3/TRBV12-4,CASSAKAGWSHNEQFF,TGTGCCAGCAGTGCTAAGGCGGGATGGTCTCATAATGAGCAGTTCTTC
-,TRBD2,TRBJ2-1,15,TRBV3-1,CASSQGTSGARRQFF,TGTGCCAGCAGCCAAGGGACTAGCGGGGCCAGGAGGCAGTTCTTC
-,-,TRBJ2-1,16,TRBV29-1,CSALFWDVRSYNEQFF,TGCAGCGCTCTCTTCTGGGACGTCCGCTCCTACAATGAGCAGTTCTTC
-,TRBD2,TRBJ2-1,11,TRBV6-5,CATHSGPEQFF,TGTGCCACCCATAGCGGGCCGGAGCAGTTCTTC
-,-,TRBJ2-1,14,TRBV20-1,CSARFGAAYNEQFF,TGCAGTGCTAGATTCGGGGCCGCCTACAATGAGCAGTTCTTC
few,TRBD2,TRBJ2-7,14,TRBV10-1,CASRKREPVYEQYF,TGCGCCAGCAGGAAGCGGGAGCCCGTCTACGAGCAGTACTTC
-,-,TRBJ2-7,15,TRBV27,CASSTEQVFYEEQYF,TGTGCCAGCAGTACCGAACAGGTTTTCTACGAGGAGCAGTACTTC
-,TRBD1,TRBJ2-1,18,TRBV7-9,CASSLTKGQGFSYNEQFF,TGTGCCAGCAGCTTAACTAAGGGACAGGGTTTCTCCTACAATGAGCAGTTCTTC
few,TRBD1,TRBJ1-6,15,TRBV10-3,CAIRGTGDKNSPLHF,TGTGCCATCAGGGGGACAGGGGACAAGAATTCACCCCTCCACTTT